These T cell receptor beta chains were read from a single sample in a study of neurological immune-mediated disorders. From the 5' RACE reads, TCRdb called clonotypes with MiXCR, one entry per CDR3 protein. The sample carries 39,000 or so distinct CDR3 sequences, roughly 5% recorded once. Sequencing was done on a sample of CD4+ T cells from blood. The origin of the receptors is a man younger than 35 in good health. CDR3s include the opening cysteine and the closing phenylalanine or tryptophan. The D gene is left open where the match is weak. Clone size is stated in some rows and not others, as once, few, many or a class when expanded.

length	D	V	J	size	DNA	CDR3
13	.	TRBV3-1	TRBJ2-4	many	TGTGCCAGCAGCCAAGGGGCGGGAAACATTCAGTACTTC	CASSQGAGNIQYF
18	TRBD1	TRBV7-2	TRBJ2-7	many	TGTGCCAGCAGCCAAAACCTTCCCGGACAGGGTAAACACTACGAGCAGTACTTC	CASSQNLPGQGKHYEQYF
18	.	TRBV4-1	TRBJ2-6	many	TGCGCCAGCAGCCAACCGATCCCCCGGGGTGGTGGGGCCAACGTCCTGACTTTC	CASSQPIPRGGGANVLTF
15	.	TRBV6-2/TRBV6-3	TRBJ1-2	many	TGTGTCAGCAGCCTAATTCGGGGAGGGGACTATGGCTACACCTTC	CVSSLIRGGDYGYTF
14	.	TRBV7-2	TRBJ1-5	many	TGTGCCAGCAGCTTAGGTAATAGCCCACAGCCCCAGCATTTT	CASSLGNSPQPQHF
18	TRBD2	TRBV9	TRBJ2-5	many	TGTGCCAGCAGCTCCTACTCTGGACTAGCGGGGGGTCAAGAGACCCAGTACTTC	CASSSYSGLAGGQETQYF
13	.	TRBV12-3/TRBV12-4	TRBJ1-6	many	TGTGCCAGCAGTGGGCAAATGAATTCACCCCTCCACTTT	CASSGQMNSPLHF
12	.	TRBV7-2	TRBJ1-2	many	TGTGCCAGCAGCTCCCCCGGGTCGGGCTACACCTTC	CASSSPGSGYTF
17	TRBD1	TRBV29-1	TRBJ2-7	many	TGCAGCGTTGAAACTTTCGAGGGACAGAAGAGCTCCTACGAGCAGTACTTC	CSVETFEGQKSSYEQYF
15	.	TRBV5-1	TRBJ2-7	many	TGCGCCAGCAGCCCTCAGCCGCGTATACCCTACGAGCAGTACTTC	CASSPQPRIPYEQYF
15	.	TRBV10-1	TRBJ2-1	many	TGCGCCAGCAGTGAGGGTCCCACCAGCCGGTATGAGCAGTTCTTC	CASSEGPTSRYEQFF
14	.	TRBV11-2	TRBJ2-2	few	TGTGCCAGCAGCTTACAGGGTGTAAGCGGGGAGCTGTTTTTT	CASSLQGVSGELFF
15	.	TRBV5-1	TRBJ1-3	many	TGCGCCAGCAGCTTGAGTCCGGACAACGGAAACACCATATATTTT	CASSLSPDNGNTIYF
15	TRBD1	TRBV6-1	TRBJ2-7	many	TGTGCCAGCAACCTCGCCGGGACAGAAGCCTACGAGCAGTACTTC	CASNLAGTEAYEQYF
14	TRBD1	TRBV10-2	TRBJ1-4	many	TGCGCCAGCAGTCAAGACAGGGTATGGGAAAAACTGTTTTTT	CASSQDRVWEKLFF
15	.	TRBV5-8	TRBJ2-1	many	TGTGCCAGCAGTCGGTTGGGGGGTTCCTACAATGAGCAGTTCTTC	CASSRLGGSYNEQFF
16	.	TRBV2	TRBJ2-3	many	TGTGCCAGCAGTGAAGCGCCATCGACTAGCACAGATACGCAGTATTTT	CASSEAPSTSTDTQYF
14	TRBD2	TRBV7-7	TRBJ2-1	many	TGTGCTAGCAGCCTCACGGGGGGATTGGGTGAGCAGTTCTTC	CASSLTGGLGEQFF
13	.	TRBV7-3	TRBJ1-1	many	TGTGCCAGCAGTCAGGACTCCCTCGCCGAAGCTTTCTTT	CASSQDSLAEAFF
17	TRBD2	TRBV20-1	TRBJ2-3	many	TGCAGTGCTAGGGGTAGACTAGCGGGGGGGCCTTTAGATACGCAGTATTTT	CSARGRLAGGPLDTQYF
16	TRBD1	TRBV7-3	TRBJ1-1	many	TGTGCCAGCAGCCCGGGGACAGGGCAGGGAAGGACTGAAGCTTTCTTT	CASSPGTGQGRTEAFF
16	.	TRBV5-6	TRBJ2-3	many	TGTGCCAGCAGCTTGGAGGGGGTCCGATATATGAATACGCAGTATTTT	CASSLEGVRYMNTQYF
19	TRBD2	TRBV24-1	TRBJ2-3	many	TGTGCCACCAGTGATCCGACGTTATCCGGACTAGCGGGGATAGATACGCAGTATTTT	CATSDPTLSGLAGIDTQYF
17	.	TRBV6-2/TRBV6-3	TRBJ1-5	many	TGTGCCAGCAGTTACTCGACGGGCGGCAGGTCGGATCAGCCCCAGCATTTT	CASSYSTGGRSDQPQHF
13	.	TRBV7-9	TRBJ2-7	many	TGTGCCAGCAGCTTTGGATTCACCTACGAGCAGTACTTC	CASSFGFTYEQYF
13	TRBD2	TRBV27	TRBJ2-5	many	TGTGCCAGCAGCAAGCGGGGGATAGAGACCCAGTACTTC	CASSKRGIETQYF
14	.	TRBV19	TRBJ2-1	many	TGTGCCAGTAGTATGCGGCGAAACTACAATGAGCAGTTCTTC	CASSMRRNYNEQFF
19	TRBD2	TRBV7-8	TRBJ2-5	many	TGTGCCAGCAGCCCCCAGGCGAGGCTAGCGGGAACGATCCAAGAGACCCAGTACTTC	CASSPQARLAGTIQETQYF
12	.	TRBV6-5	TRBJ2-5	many	TGTGCCAGCGCCGTCCACCAAGAGACCCAGTACTTC	CASAVHQETQYF
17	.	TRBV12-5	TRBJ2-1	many	TGTGCTAGTGGTTCTCCCCCGGACAGCAGTTGGAACAATGAGCAGTTCTTC	CASGSPPDSSWNNEQFF
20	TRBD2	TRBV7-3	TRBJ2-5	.	TGTGCCAGCAGCCCCCCGGGCTTACTAGCGGGGGCACCCAGACGGGAGACCCAGTACTTC	CASSPPGLLAGAPRRETQYF
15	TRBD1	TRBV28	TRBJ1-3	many	TGTGCCAGCAACTCCCCGGACAGGGCTGGAAACACCATATATTTT	CASNSPDRAGNTIYF
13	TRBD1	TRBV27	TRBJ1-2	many	TGTGCCAGCAGTCCGGACAGGACTACTGGCTACACCTTC	CASSPDRTTGYTF
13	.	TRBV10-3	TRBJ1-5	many	TGTGCCATCAGCGACGGGGCCAATCAGCCCCAGCATTTT	CAISDGANQPQHF
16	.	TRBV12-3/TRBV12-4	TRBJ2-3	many	TGTGCCAACTCCCGAGGAAACGGCGGGGGCACAGATACGCAGTATTTT	CANSRGNGGGTDTQYF
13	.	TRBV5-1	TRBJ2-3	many	TGCGCCAGCAGCTTGGACGGGTCAGATACGCAGTATTTT	CASSLDGSDTQYF